The T cell receptor beta chain described here comes from a study of T cells after posttransplantation cyclophosphamide. Study-wide findings and caveats: Donor-recipient repertoire similarity was low at 1-2 months, rising over year one.

Controls had myeloablative marrow grafts with methotrexate and calcineurin inhibitor, sampled at 1 year. Per the germline V gene, CDR1 is MDHEN and CDR2 is SYDVKM. The J segment lost 5 bases and the V segment lost 2 bases, leaving 13 bases of the junction unmatched. This CDR3 is 18 amino acids long. Comment on this clone: Its antigen remains unidentified.

Method: immunoSEQ multiplex PCR; TCRdb's copy keeps in-frame clones and lacks some. The data contain 15,000 to 17,000 clones, almost 85% of them singletons. V and J are TRBV28 and TRBJ2-7, with 12 bases lining up with TRBD2. The material sequenced was PBMCs, taken roughly 350 days after allogeneic stem cell transplant with calcineurin inhibitor and methotrexate. This TCR was recovered from a young adult male patient who received an allogeneic stem cell transplant from a related donor, was CMV-positive, and had no GVHD. Part of the T cells may come from the graft donor. The CDR3 bases are TGTGCCAGCAGTTTACTTCCTAGCGGGAGGGCCTCATGGAACGAGCAGTACTTC. Protein product: CASSLLPSGRASWNEQYF.